These 28 T cell receptor beta chains originate from one sample sequenced in a study of human thymus T cells. Assay: immunoSEQ multiplex PCR; the TCRdb copy retains only in-frame clones and omits some. The sample consists of about 43,000 clones, approximately 95% of them appearing once. The sequencing input was blood. These receptors were obtained from a girl under three years old with a congenital heart defect but otherwise immunologically healthy.

The chain combines TRBV19 with TRBJ1-5, with 12 bases matching TRBD1. Germline loops: CDR1 LNHDA, CDR2 SQIVND (reference sequence). This CDR3 is built from 15 residues. The trim removed 10 bases at V and 6 bases at J, leaving 10 bases unmatched. The CDR3 reads CATHEGQGASQPQHF. CDR3 DNA sequence: TGTGCCACACACGAGGGACAGGGGGCAAGTCAGCCCCAGCATTTT.

The genes are TRBV4-1 and TRBJ2-1; 13 bases line up with TRBD2. The CDR3 contains 22 residues. V was pared by 0 bases and J by 4 bases, with 18 bases of the junction left unmatched. CDR1 and CDR2 (germline): MGHRA, YSYEKL. The CDR3, as DNA: TGCGCCAGCAGCCAAGATCCTTACTCGGGACTAGCGGGAATGCGCAATTACAATGAGCAGTTCTTC. Amino acid sequence: CASSQDPYSGLAGMRNYNEQFF.

This sequence joins TRBV11-2 and TRBJ2-4; 10 bases are shared with TRBD1. V shed 6 bases, J shed 0 bases, and the junction held 11 bases outside the gene matches. There are 18 residues in the CDR3. Per germline, CDR1 SGHAT and CDR2 FQNNGV. CDR3 coding DNA: TGTGCCAGCAGTTCTGGGACAGGGGAACCTCTAGCCAAAAACATTCAGTACTTC. Encoded protein: CASSSGTGEPLAKNIQYF.

The genes are TRBV10-3 and TRBJ2-3, with D possibly being TRBD1 or TRBD2 (5 bases each). This CDR3 contains 13 residues. Trimming removed 4 bases from V and 0 bases from J, with 5 bases in between. The germline V gene has CDR1 ENHRY and CDR2 SYGVKD. CDR3: CAISGDSTDTQYF. The DNA for the CDR3 is TGTGCCATCAGTGGGGACAGCACAGATACGCAGTATTTT.

The chain uses TRBV9 and TRBJ2-1; no reliable D call. With 0 bases removed from V and 8 bases from J, the gap between germline ends came to 6 bases. CDR3 size: 12 residues. Germline V gene lookup returns CDR1 SGDLS and CDR2 YYNGEE. The CDR3 DNA is TGTGCCAGCAGCGTAGACGGGCATGAGCAGTTCTTC. Protein sequence: CASSVDGHEQFF.

The genes are TRBV30 and TRBJ2-3; D remains ambiguous. The V gene's germline CDR1 is GTSNPN and CDR2 SVGIG (reference sequence). There are 11 residues in the CDR3. V was shortened by 2 bases and J by 3 bases, with 3 bases between the two germline ends. CDR3 region: CAWSMTDTQYF. CDR3 DNA: TGTGCCTGGAGTATGACAGATACGCAGTATTTT.

J is TRBJ2-7 and V is TRBV27; D is unclear. The V end lost 8 bases, the J end lost 2 bases, and 10 bases lay between the germline ends. This CDR3 contains 12 residues. Germline-derived CDR1 and CDR2 are MNHEY and SMNVEV (reference sequence). The DNA for the CDR3 is TGTGCCAGCCCTCGCGTCCCCTACGAGCAGTACTTC. Protein sequence: CASPRVPYEQYF.

The sample holds one count of this clone. The V gene is TRBV7-2, the J gene TRBJ1-5, with no clear D. The CDR3 is made up of 15 amino acids. V was cut by 2 bases and J by 1 base, with 9 bases left in between. Germline loops: CDR1 SGHTA, CDR2 FQGNSA. In nucleotides, the CDR3 is TGTGCCAGCAGCTTATATCCTGAGAGCAATCAGCCCCAGCATTTT. This codes for CASSLYPESNQPQHF.

The chain couples TRBV14 to TRBJ2-7; TRBD1 matches 7 bases. CDR3 length: 13 residues. V shed 1 base, J shed 4 bases, and the junction held 1 base outside the gene matches. Per germline, CDR1 SGHDN and CDR2 FVKESK. CDR3 DNA sequence: TGTGCCAGCAGCCAAGGGGACAGATACGAGCAGTACTTC. Protein product: CASSQGDRYEQYF. The variable domain in full, completed from reference TRBV14 and TRBJ2-7, reads EAGVTQFPSHSVIEKGQTVTLRCDPISGHDNLYWYRRVMGKEIKFLLHFVKESKQDESGMPNNRFLAERTGGTYSTLKVQPAELEDSGVYFCASSQGDRYEQYFGPGTRLTVT.

The chain couples TRBV28 to TRBJ2-7; D is undetermined. CDR1 is MDHEN and CDR2 is SYDVKM in the germline V gene. CDR3 length equals 12 residues. V lost 4 bases to trimming and J lost 1 base, with 5 bases between them. The CDR3 sequence is CASSYSSYEQYF. CDR3 DNA: TGTGCCAGCAGTTACAGTTCCTACGAGCAGTACTTC.

The chain couples TRBV9 to TRBJ2-2; TRBD1 might be the D (5 bases). Per germline, CDR1 SGDLS and CDR2 YYNGEE. This CDR3 has 12 amino acids. Trimming took off 3 bases at V and 8 bases at J, with 8 bases between the two ends. For the CDR3, the DNA is TGTGCCAGCAGCGGTCACAGGGGGGAGCTGTTTTTT. It yields the protein CASSGHRGELFF.

The rearrangement links TRBV6-1 to TRBJ1-2, with D unclear. The CDR3 sequence is 13 residues long. Germline V gives CDR1 MNHNS, CDR2 SASEGT. Trimming shortened V by 1 base and J by 5 bases, and 8 bases separated the two germline ends. The CDR3 protein is CASSEEVWYGYTF. The CDR3 DNA follows: TGTGCCAGCAGTGAAGAGGTCTGGTATGGCTACACCTTC.

This clone was counted once. The rearrangement joins TRBV28 to TRBJ1-2, with D maybe TRBD1 (6 bases). The CDR3 is 15 residues long. Trimming removed 3 bases at V and 2 bases at J, with 13 bases between. The germline gives CDR1 MDHEN, CDR2 SYDVKM. CDR3 residues: CASSFITGNNYGYTF. CDR3 nucleotide sequence: TGTGCCAGCAGTTTTATAACAGGGAACAACTATGGCTACACCTTC.

The chain employs TRBV20-1 and TRBJ1-2; D unclear. Trimming cost V 6 bases and J 4 bases, with 9 bases left between them. This CDR3 has 11 residues. Germline V CDR1 and CDR2: DFQATT, SNEGSKA (reference sequence). Here the CDR3 DNA reads TGCAGTGCCTCCTCAAGCTATGGCTACACCTTC. Translation gives CSASSSYGYTF.

This chain links TRBV28 with TRBJ2-7; 8 bases align to TRBD2. The junction had 14 bases not matched to a gene; V was cut back by 5 bases and J by 5 bases. The CDR3 extends over 16 amino acids. From germline, CDR1 is MDHEN and CDR2 SYDVKM. This CDR3 is CASSKGTAGGPDEQYF. The CDR3 DNA is TGTGCCAGCAGTAAAGGGACGGCGGGAGGACCGGACGAGCAGTACTTC.

This clone was picked up one time. The V and J genes are TRBV28 and TRBJ2-7; TRBD1 aligns across 7 bases. Germline loops: CDR1 MDHEN, CDR2 SYDVKM. V lost 10 bases to trimming and J lost 3 bases; unmatched junction nucleotides: 6. The CDR3 runs 12 residues. CDR3 residues: CATTDRSYEQYF. In nucleotides, the CDR3 is TGTGCCACAACGGACAGGAGCTACGAGCAGTACTTC.

The V call is TRBV19, the J call TRBJ2-1; 10 nucleotides line up with TRBD1. The trim removed 5 bases at V and 5 bases at J, leaving 12 bases unmatched. CDR3 length equals 17 residues. Germline CDR1 reads LNHDA; CDR2 reads SQIVND (reference sequence). CDR3 in amino acids: CASSSRGGTGVHNEQFF. CDR3 bases: TGTGCCAGTAGTTCCCGCGGGGGGACAGGGGTCCACAATGAGCAGTTCTTC.

This clone showed up just once. This chain uses TRBV28 with TRBJ2-7, with D possibly TRBD1 on 5 matching bases. CDR1 and CDR2 (germline): MDHEN, SYDVKM. Trimming took off 7 bases at V and 4 bases at J, with 17 bases between the two ends. The CDR3 is made up of 14 amino acids. The CDR3 bases are TGTGCCAGCACCCGCAGGGTGTCCCCTTACGAGCAGTACTTC. It encodes CASTRRVSPYEQYF.

The CDR3 DNA reads as TGTGCCAGCAGTCTGAACCTAGCGACAGATACGCAGTATTTT. It yields the protein CASSLNLATDTQYF. This chain uses TRBV27 with TRBJ2-3, with D perhaps matching TRBD2 (6 bases). The CDR3 consists of 14 residues. Per the germline V gene, CDR1 is MNHEY and CDR2 is SMNVEV (reference sequence). V lost 5 bases, J lost 3 bases, and 12 bases lay in between.

The rearrangement uses TRBV7-2 and TRBJ2-7; D perhaps matches TRBD2 (6 bases). Trimming shortened V by 4 bases and J by 2 bases, and 15 bases separated the two germline ends. The V gene's germline CDR1 is SGHTA and CDR2 FQGNSA. This CDR3 is 15 amino acids long. The CDR3, as DNA: TGTGCCAGCAGCTCCCGGCGGGATACCGCCTACGAGCAGTACTTC. It translates to CASSSRRDTAYEQYF.

The chain uses TRBV18 and TRBJ1-3; TRBD1 matches at 9 bases. The CDR3 totals 16 residues. V lost 6 bases and J lost 0; bases outside the gene matches: 6. CDR1 KGHSH and CDR2 LQKENI come from the germline V gene. The CDR3 is CASSFDRGYSGNTIYF. CDR3 coding DNA: TGTGCCAGCTCGTTCGACAGGGGGTACTCTGGAAACACCATATATTTT.

This clone was seen only once. This rearrangement joins TRBV5-1 to TRBJ2-7; D not resolved. V lost 4 bases and J 1 base, leaving 15 bases between the germline ends. CDR1 is SGHRS and CDR2 is YFSETQ in the germline V gene. This CDR3 has 15 amino acids. Here the CDR3 reads CASSRRVSGSYEQYF. CDR3 in DNA: TGCGCCAGCAGCCGACGGGTTTCAGGTTCCTACGAGCAGTACTTC.

This chain links TRBV19 with TRBJ2-2, with TRBD2 matching 9 bases. The CDR3 is 15 amino acids. V shed 5 bases and J 7 bases; nucleotides not matched to a gene: 8. CDR1 and CDR2 (germline): LNHDA, SQIVND (reference sequence). The CDR3 sequence is CASSLTLTSGGELFF. In DNA, the CDR3 is TGTGCCAGTAGTCTCACCCTGACTAGCGGCGGGGAGCTGTTTTTT.

This sequence joins TRBV9 and TRBJ1-2; D unclear. V was shortened by 0 bases and J by 5 bases, with 8 bases between the two germline ends. The CDR3 totals 13 residues. The germline gives CDR1 SGDLS, CDR2 YYNGEE. The CDR3 here is CASSVGESYGYTF. The CDR3 DNA reads TGTGCCAGCAGCGTAGGGGAATCTTATGGCTACACCTTC.

J is TRBJ1-2 and V is TRBV5-1, with unresolved D. V lost 1 base, J lost 1 base, and 5 bases lay in between. The length of the CDR3 is 13 residues. Germline CDR1 SGHRS, CDR2 YFSETQ. The CDR3 nucleotides read TGCGCCAGCAGCTTGCGGTTTAACTATGGCTACACCTTC. This gives the protein CASSLRFNYGYTF.

The chain couples TRBV2 to TRBJ1-2, with D possibly being TRBD1 (5 bases). This CDR3 has 15 residues. Germline V gene sequence: CDR1 SNHLY, CDR2 FYNNEI. V was pared by 5 bases and J by 3 bases, with 16 bases between. DNA of the CDR3: TGTGCCAGCAGTCCCCTCCGGGGCACCTACTATGGCTACACCTTC. Encoded protein: CASSPLRGTYYGYTF.

The chain uses TRBV15 and TRBJ2-5; 12 nucleotides align to TRBD2. Germline CDR1 LNHNV, CDR2 YYDKDF (reference sequence). This CDR3 contains 16 residues. J was trimmed by 0 bases and V by 5 bases; bases with no gene match: 4. The CDR3 DNA is TGTGCCACCAGCGCCCGACTAGCGGGAGACCAAGAGACCCAGTACTTC. This codes for CATSARLAGDQETQYF.

Concerning this clone: The same CDR3 is also encoded by other DNA sequences in this sample. The chain employs TRBV30 and TRBJ1-3; D not resolved. Per the germline V gene, CDR1 is GTSNPN and CDR2 is SVGIG (reference sequence). V lost 0 bases and J 3 bases, leaving 0 bases between the germline ends. CDR3 length equals 11 residues. The CDR3 coding sequence is TGTGCCTGGAGTGTTGGAAACACCATATATTTT. This encodes CAWSVGNTIYF.